Below, 24 T cell receptor beta chains from the same sample are listed, as sequenced in a study of blood T cell repertoires in COVID-19. Using immunoSEQ multiplex PCR, the repertoire was profiled, and TCRdb retains in-frame clones only, with some absent. The sample yields roughly 250,000 clones, around 89% seen once. The sample was peripheral blood. Receptors originate from a man aged 25-40 years with acute or convalescent COVID-19.

V gene TRBV15 combines with J gene TRBJ2-3; TRBD1 matches 8 bases. From germline, CDR1 is LNHNV and CDR2 YYDKDF (reference sequence). The trim removed 7 bases at V and 5 bases at J, leaving 11 bases unmatched. The CDR3 sequence is 15 residues long. The CDR3 bases are TGTGCCACCAACATGGACAGGGATGGAAAAGATACGCAGTATTTT. As protein: CATNMDRDGKDTQYF.

The CDR3 protein is CASSMDRGQLGTDTQYF. CDR3 nucleotides: TGTGCCAGTAGTATGGACAGGGGGCAGTTGGGCACAGATACGCAGTATTTT. The chain combines TRBV19 with TRBJ2-3, with 11 bases that match TRBD1. Trimming cost V 3 bases and J 1 base; bases outside gene matches: 6. The CDR3 consists of 17 residues. Germline CDR1 and CDR2: LNHDA and SQIVND (reference sequence).

The rearrangement links TRBV5-1 to TRBJ1-4, with 8 bases matching TRBD1. The CDR3 is made up of 15 amino acids. Germline CDR1 is SGHRS and CDR2 is YFSETQ. J gave up 8 bases and V 0 bases, and 6 bases lay outside the gene matches. Here the CDR3 DNA reads TGCGCCAGCAGCTTGGGACAGGGGATGTGGGAAAAACTGTTTTTT. Amino acid sequence: CASSLGQGMWEKLFF.

This chain links TRBV30 with TRBJ1-2; D is undetermined. CDR3 length: 11 residues. In germline, CDR1 is GTSNPN, CDR2 SVGIG (reference sequence). The V gene lost 0 bases and the J gene lost 8 bases, with 7 bases spanning the gap. The CDR3 reads CAWSVPGGYTF. The CDR3 nucleotides read TGTGCCTGGAGTGTTCCCGGGGGCTACACCTTC.

The V call is TRBV19, the J call TRBJ1-2; 8 bases align to TRBD1. V was pared by 6 bases and J by 4 bases, with 10 bases of the junction left unmatched. The CDR3 spans 15 residues. The germline V gene encodes CDR1 LNHDA and CDR2 SQIVND (reference sequence). The CDR3 region has the DNA TGTGCCAGTAGCATACAGGGGGGCGACGGCTATGGCTACACCTTC. As protein: CASSIQGGDGYGYTF.

Remarks on this clone: Other nucleotide sequences in the sample specify the same CDR3. The chain couples TRBV30 to TRBJ1-5; D ambiguous. The germline V gene encodes CDR1 GTSNPN and CDR2 SVGIG (reference sequence). The CDR3 has 13 amino acids. The V end lost 2 bases, the J end lost 3 bases, and 8 bases lay between the germline ends. DNA for the CDR3: TGTGCCTGGAGTAGGCAGGTCAATCAGCCCCAGCATTTT. It encodes CAWSRQVNQPQHF. The complete variable domain, with remaining parts taken from reference TRBV30 and TRBJ1-5, reads SQTIHQWPATLVQPVGSPLSLECTVEGTSNPNLYWYRQAAGRGLQLLFYSVGIGQISSEVPQNLSASRPQDRQFILSSKKLLLSDSGFYLCAWSRQVNQPQHFGDGTRLSIL.

This chain uses TRBV11-2 with TRBJ1-1; 7 bases fit TRBD1. CDR1 is SGHAT, CDR2 FQNNGV, per germline. The trim removed 5 bases at V and 11 bases at J, leaving 14 bases unmatched. The CDR3 spans 14 residues. In DNA form, the CDR3 reads TGTGCCAGCAGCGCACTCGACAGGGCGAGGCAGGCTTTCTTT. Amino acids: CASSALDRARQAFF.

This clone was observed a single time. The chain is built from TRBV7-2 and TRBJ1-2, with D tentatively TRBD1 (5 bases). This CDR3 is 15 amino acids long. V was shortened by 2 bases and J by 6 bases, with 16 bases between the two germline ends. Per the germline V gene, CDR1 is SGHTA and CDR2 is FQGNSA. CDR3 coding DNA: TGTGCCAGCAGCTTAAAGAGCAGGGTTCGAGATGGCTACACCTTC. As protein: CASSLKSRVRDGYTF.

This rearrangement joins TRBV28 to TRBJ2-3, with D maybe TRBD2 (6 bases). V lost 5 bases and J lost 4, with 13 bases in between. The CDR3 is 14 residues long. CDR1 is MDHEN, CDR2 SYDVKM, per germline. CDR3: CASSLSGRADTQYF. Written as DNA, the CDR3 is TGTGCCAGCAGTCTTAGCGGTAGGGCAGATACGCAGTATTTT.

The V call is TRBV28, the J call TRBJ1-2; 7 nucleotides line up with TRBD1. From germline, CDR1 is MDHEN and CDR2 SYDVKM. The CDR3 runs 13 residues. The ends lost 6 bases at V and 8 bases at J; junction bases unmatched: 9. CDR3 nucleotides: TGTGCCAGCAGGCGACAGGGCCGAGGAGGCTACACCTTC. This codes for CASRRQGRGGYTF.

This clone appeared a few times. The CDR3, as DNA: TGCGCCAGCAGCCAAGTGGACAGGGGCTACTATGGCTACACCTTC. This encodes CASSQVDRGYYGYTF. The rearrangement links TRBV4-1 to TRBJ1-2; 9 bases are a match to TRBD1. V lost 1 base, J lost 3 bases, and 3 bases stayed unmatched. This CDR3 has 15 residues. Germline V CDR1 and CDR2: MGHRA, YSYEKL.

The chain links TRBV30 to TRBJ2-1; TRBD2 agrees at 7 bases. V was clipped by 1 base and J by 15 bases; unmatched bases: 12. The CDR3 has 13 amino acids. Germline CDR1 GTSNPN, CDR2 SVGIG (reference sequence). CDR3 loop: CAWSGSGRGVAFF. CDR3 nucleotides: TGTGCCTGGAGTGGGAGCGGCCGGGGGGTGGCGTTCTTC.

The chain has TRBV7-3 and TRBJ2-7; TRBD1 aligns across 10 bases. This CDR3 region has 14 residues. J gave up 5 bases and V 5 bases, and 6 bases lay outside the gene matches. Looked up from germline, CDR1 is SGHTA and CDR2 is FQGTGA. CDR3 protein: CASSLDRGGDEQYF. The DNA of the CDR3 is TGTGCCAGCAGCCTGGACAGGGGGGGCGACGAGCAGTACTTC. Full variable domain (remainder filled in from reference TRBV7-3 and TRBJ2-7): GAGVSQTPSNKVTEKGKYVELRCDPISGHTALYWYRQSLGQGPEFLIYFQGTGAADDSGLPNDRFFAVRPEGSVSTLKIQRTERGDSAVYLCASSLDRGGDEQYFGPGTRLTVT.

V and J are TRBV29-1 and TRBJ2-2; 10 bases align to TRBD2. The germline gives CDR1 SQVTM, CDR2 ANQGSEA. The ends lost 4 bases at V and 6 bases at J; junction bases unmatched: 8. The CDR3 totals 15 residues. CDR3 in DNA: TGCAGCGTTGGAAGAGCGGGGGGGCTCTCCGGGGAGCTGTTTTTT. Amino acids: CSVGRAGGLSGELFF.

This clone was seen a few times. This chain joins TRBV6-5 and TRBJ1-5; a weak D match, TRBD1 (6 bases). This CDR3 contains 14 residues. Germline values: CDR1 MNHEY, CDR2 SVGAGI. The ends were cut back, 2 bases at V and 6 bases at J, with 11 bases in the middle. CDR3 DNA sequence: TGTGCCAGCAGTTACAGGGGGGGGACTCAGCCCCAGCATTTT. This codes for CASSYRGGTQPQHF.

CDR3 sequence: CASAYRGRRSNQPQHF. The CDR3 DNA sequence: TGTGCCAGTGCTTACAGGGGGAGGAGGAGCAATCAGCCCCAGCATTTT. The chain joins TRBV19 to TRBJ1-5, with 8 bases aligning to TRBD1. V gave up 8 bases and J gave up 1 base; unmatched junction bases: 10. The CDR3 is made up of 16 amino acids. CDR1 LNHDA and CDR2 SQIVND come from the germline V gene (reference sequence).

V gene TRBV20-1 combines with J gene TRBJ1-6; D not certain. V lost 3 bases, J lost 6 bases, and 12 bases lay in between. The V gene's germline CDR1 is DFQATT and CDR2 SNEGSKA (reference sequence). The CDR3 is made up of 14 amino acids. CDR3 in amino acids: CSASGGGGNSPLHF. The DNA for the CDR3 is TGCAGTGCTAGTGGAGGCGGCGGTAATTCACCCCTCCACTTT.

This clone appeared once. The CDR3 loop reads CASSLQYSGNTIYF. CDR3 coding DNA: TGTGCCAGCTCCCTACAGTACTCTGGAAACACCATATATTTT. The gene calls are TRBV18 and TRBJ1-3; D is ambiguous. The germline gives CDR1 KGHSH, CDR2 LQKENI. V was clipped by 6 bases and J by 0 bases, with 9 bases between them. This CDR3 is 14 amino acids long. Complete variable domain (other parts from reference TRBV18 and TRBJ1-3): NAGVMQNPRHLVRRRGQEARLRCSPMKGHSHVYWYRQLPEEGLKFMVYLQKENIIDESGMPKERFSAEFPKEGPSILRIQQVVRGDSAAYFCASSLQYSGNTIYFGEGSWLTVV.

The chain recombines TRBV4-1 with TRBJ2-4, with D unresolved. Germline CDR1 is MGHRA and CDR2 is YSYEKL. The length of the CDR3 is 17 residues. Trimming took 7 bases from V and 1 from J, leaving 20 bases between them. The CDR3 sequence is CASTLSGSTLAKNIQYF. The CDR3 nucleotides read TGCGCCAGCACCCTCTCAGGTTCTACGTTGGCCAAAAACATTCAGTACTTC.

In this sample, this clone turned up a few times. The rearrangement uses TRBV6-4 and TRBJ1-1, with TRBD1 as a possible D gene (5 bases). V lost 7 bases and J lost 4, with 22 bases in between. CDR3 size: 16 residues. The germline gives CDR1 MRHNA, CDR2 SNTAGT. The chain's CDR3 is CASIPRAGSLITEAFF. In DNA, the CDR3 is TGTGCCAGCATCCCCCGGGCAGGGTCTCTGATCACTGAAGCTTTCTTT.

The chain uses TRBV4-1 and TRBJ1-4; unclear D gene. Germline loops: CDR1 MGHRA, CDR2 YSYEKL. Trimming shortened V by 9 bases and J by 0 bases, and 5 bases separated the two germline ends. The CDR3 is made up of 12 amino acids. DNA for the CDR3: TGCGCCAGTTCTGCAACTAATGAAAAACTGTTTTTT. As protein: CASSATNEKLFF.

The gene calls are TRBV15 and TRBJ1-3; no clear D. Trimming removed 0 bases at V and 2 bases at J, with 8 bases between. Germline V gives CDR1 LNHNV, CDR2 YYDKDF (reference sequence). The length of the CDR3 is 15 residues. Written as DNA, the CDR3 is TGTGCCACCAGCAGAGAGGCCGACACTGGAAACACCATATATTTT. Translated: CATSREADTGNTIYF.

This clone showed up just once. This chain joins TRBV11-1 and TRBJ1-1; D unclear. The CDR3 has 14 amino acids. Germline CDR1 reads SGHAT; CDR2 reads FQDESV (reference sequence). Trimming stripped 2 bases from V and 6 bases from J, with 13 bases between. DNA for the CDR3: TGTGCCAGCAGCTTATTCCGTAGCTCGGCTGAAGCTTTCTTT. Its translation: CASSLFRSSAEAFF.

CDR3 sequence: CASSSPLAGTGGPNEKLFF. For the CDR3, the DNA is TGCGCCAGCAGCTCCCCGCTCGCCGGGACAGGGGGCCCTAATGAAAAACTGTTTTTT. V is TRBV4-1 and J is TRBJ1-4; 12 positions match TRBD1. V shed 5 bases and J 3 bases; nucleotides not matched to a gene: 13. The CDR3 sequence is 19 residues long. Germline CDR1 and CDR2: MGHRA and YSYEKL.